The source of this T cell receptor (beta chain) is a study of T cells after yellow fever vaccination. Study information: Fractions low in cell number were prepared with SMART-Seq v4 Ultra Low Input.

Findings and limits, study-wide: The presence of abundant clonotypes contaminating from the bulk population was possible in FACS-sorted repertoires.

The sample holds many counts of this clonotype. Its antigen is not known. V was pared by 5 bases and J by 6 bases, with 11 bases between. The CDR3 totals 12 residues. CDR1 MNHEY and CDR2 SVGAGI come from the germline V gene. 5'RACE template switching generated TCR cDNA, adding a universal primer site and UMIs. TCRdb re-called the 5' RACE reads through MiXCR, storing one row per CDR3 protein. Among fewer than 350,000 distinct CDR3 sequences, 3.5% to 4.5% were seen once, and the ten largest hold less than 20%. The TCR comes from a man aged 18 to 35 who received the YFV17D yellow fever vaccine. Specimen: PBMCs, collected 15 days after the yellow fever booster vaccination. The chain uses TRBV6-5 and TRBJ2-7; D is perhaps TRBD1 (6 bases). CDR3 sequence: CASSRGSGEQYF. For the CDR3, the DNA is TGTGCCAGCAGTAGGGGGTCTGGCGAGCAGTACTTC.